The present TCR beta chain was sequenced within a study of T cell responses to AZD1222 COVID-19 vaccine. About this clone itself: Antigen specificity is unknown.

Study-level points and caveats: Vaccine-associated CD4 TCRs ranged over spike, dominating at 160-218 and 743-854. Donor demographics were predominantly white British with a female majority; clonal diversity may be underestimated.

Trimming removed 0 bases at V and 11 bases at J, with 14 bases between. This CDR3 has 14 amino acids. Germline-derived CDR1 and CDR2 are LNHNV and YYDKDF (reference sequence). Clones were sequenced by immunoSEQ multiplex PCR, and TCRdb holds only the in-frame ones, with some missing. The sample consists of about 210,000 clones, almost 95% of them appearing once. Sequencing used peripheral blood, obtained on day 0 of AZD1222 vaccination. The source is an adult in good health. The genes are TRBV15 and TRBJ1-5; possible D gene TRBD1, 6 bases. In DNA, the CDR3 is TGTGCCACCAGCAGAGACCCCGACAGGTCGGCCCAGCATTTT. The encoded protein is CATSRDPDRSAQHF.